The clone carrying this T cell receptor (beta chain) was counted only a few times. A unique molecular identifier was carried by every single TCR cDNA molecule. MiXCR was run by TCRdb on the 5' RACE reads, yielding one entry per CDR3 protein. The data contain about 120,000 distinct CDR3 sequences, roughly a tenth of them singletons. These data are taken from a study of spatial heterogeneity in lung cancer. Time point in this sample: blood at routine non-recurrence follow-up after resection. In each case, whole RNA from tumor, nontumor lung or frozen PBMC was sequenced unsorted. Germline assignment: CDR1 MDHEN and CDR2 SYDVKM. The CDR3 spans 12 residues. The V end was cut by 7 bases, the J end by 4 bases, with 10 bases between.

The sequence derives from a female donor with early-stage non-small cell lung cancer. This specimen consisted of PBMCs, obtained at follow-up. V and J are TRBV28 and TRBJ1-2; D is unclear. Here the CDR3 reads CASKGRPYGYTF. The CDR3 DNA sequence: TGTGCCAGCAAGGGCAGACCCTATGGCTACACCTTC.